This TCR beta chain is from a study of blood T cell repertoires in COVID-19. Study-level information: The United States, Italy and Spain were the sources of the acute and convalescent COVID-19 samples. The analysed material was cDNA or gDNA that came from T cells, B-cell-depleted T cells, or PBMCs.

Authors' processing steps: Estimation of nucleated cell counts was performed using reference gene primer amplification. Profiled with immunoSEQ multiplex PCR; TCRdb holds only in-frame clones, not every one. Clone size and the V and J calls come from that table; the DNA yielded D and trimming. The sample includes 130,000 to 150,000 clones, 80% to 90% seen only once; the top ten take about 8%. This clone was recorded a few times. Trimming shortened V by 5 bases and J by 0 bases, and 11 bases separated the two germline ends. Germline assignment: CDR1 LNHDA and CDR2 SQIVND (reference sequence). CDR3 length: 15 residues. Seattle participants joined during active infection and were tracked over time.

This receptor was identified in a woman aged 55-70 years with COVID-19, enrolled during active disease. The chain is built from TRBV19 and TRBJ2-4; perhaps TRBD1 as D (5 bases). The specimen sequenced was peripheral blood. This CDR3 reads CASSFNRLAKNIQYF. In nucleotides, the CDR3 is TGTGCCAGTAGTTTCAACAGGTTAGCCAAAAACATTCAGTACTTC.